A selection of T cell receptor beta chains follows, all from one sample in a study of blood T cells in healthy people across ages. TCRdb ran MiXCR on the 5' RACE reads and lists one entry per CDR3 protein. Counted here are hundreds of thousands of distinct CDR3 sequences, roughly 50% occurring once; the ten biggest clones make up roughly 25%. Material for sequencing was blood. The receptors were gathered from a man aged 35 to 55 in good health. Each CDR3 is given with its conserved first and last residue. The D gene is left open where the match is weak. Size is omitted from some rows. Given values are once, few, many or a class for expanded clones.

v_call	j_call	cdr3_length	d_call	clone_size	cdr3_aa	cdr3_nt
TRBV29-1	TRBJ1-1	14	NA	NA	CSVDRAGGKSEAFF	TGCAGCGTTGACAGGGCGGGAGGGAAGTCTGAAGCTTTCTTT
TRBV5-1	TRBJ2-5	15	TRBD1	NA	CASSYPQQGQATQYF	TGCGCCAGCAGCTACCCCCAACAGGGGCAGGCGACCCAGTACTTC
TRBV27	TRBJ2-7	19	NA	NA	CASSLRFGTVLGGTNEQYF	TGTGCCAGCAGTTTACGCTTCGGGACGGTGCTCGGGGGAACGAACGAGCAGTACTTC
TRBV9	TRBJ1-2	15	NA	few	CASSSPRGSVYGYTF	TGTGCCAGCAGCTCCCCCCGGGGCTCCGTCTATGGCTACACCTTC
TRBV2	TRBJ1-5	14	NA	once	CASSEAGWQEPQHF	TGTGCCAGCAGTGAAGCGGGCTGGCAAGAGCCCCAGCATTTT
TRBV20-1	TRBJ1-2	12	TRBD1	NA	CSAGTGFYGYTF	TGCAGTGCTGGGACAGGGTTCTATGGCTACACCTTC
TRBV27	TRBJ2-1	19	TRBD2	NA	CASSSLSRTSGMGYNEQFF	TGTGCCAGCAGTTCTTTGAGTAGGACTAGCGGGATGGGTTACAATGAGCAGTTCTTC
TRBV3-1	TRBJ1-6	13	NA	NA	CASSPRAYSPLHF	TGTGCCAGCAGCCCAAGGGCCTATTCACCCCTCCACTTT
TRBV20-1	TRBJ2-5	15	TRBD2	few	CSASGLRGISETQYF	TGCAGTGCTAGTGGTTTGCGGGGGATCTCAGAGACCCAGTACTTC
TRBV20-1	TRBJ2-3	16	TRBD2	NA	CSARRREGTPPDTQYF	TGCAGTGCTAGAAGGCGGGAGGGGACTCCACCAGATACGCAGTATTTT
TRBV3-1	TRBJ1-2	16	TRBD1	NA	CASSQAGTAPNYGYTF	TGTGCCAGCAGCCAAGCAGGGACAGCTCCTAACTATGGCTACACCTTC
TRBV5-1	TRBJ2-1	13	TRBD2	NA	CASRSGLAGEQFF	TGCGCCAGCAGATCGGGACTAGCGGGGGAGCAGTTCTTC
TRBV15	TRBJ2-5	11	NA	NA	CATSRQETQYF	TGTGCCACCAGCAGGCAAGAGACCCAGTACTTC